The 24 T cell receptor beta chains listed next were all sequenced from one sample in a study of cytomegalovirus exposure and HLA in healthy donors. PCR involved 60 Vbeta and 13 Jbeta primers. Measured with immunoSEQ multiplex PCR; TCRdb has only the in-frame clones, and not every one. The data contain hundreds of thousands of clones, around 76% of them singletons. Sequenced sample: PBMCs. These receptors all come from a man aged 18 to 35 in good health and CMV-seronegative.

The CDR3 region has the DNA TGTGCCACCAGCAACCAAGAGGGGCACAGGGTTGCTTTCTTT. Residues: CATSNQEGHRVAFF. The chain is built from TRBV15 and TRBJ1-1; a possible D gene is TRBD1 (6 bases). CDR3 size: 14 residues. The germline V gene encodes CDR1 LNHNV and CDR2 YYDKDF (reference sequence). Trimming pared 4 bases from V and 11 bases from J, leaving 20 bases between.

This chain uses TRBV5-4 with TRBJ2-7, with a tentative D call TRBD2 (5 bases). V was shortened by 0 bases and J by 6 bases, with 16 bases between the two germline ends. The germline V gene has CDR1 SGHNT and CDR2 YYREEE (reference sequence). The CDR3 extends over 15 amino acids. CDR3 DNA: TGTGCCAGCAGCTTGGAGGTAGTCCTTGCGGGCGAGCAGTACTTC. Translation: CASSLEVVLAGEQYF.

V gene TRBV19 combines with J gene TRBJ2-1, with TRBD2 identical over 9 bases. The CDR3 contains 16 residues. The V gene's germline CDR1 is LNHDA and CDR2 SQIVND (reference sequence). The trim removed 5 bases at V and 2 bases at J, leaving 7 bases unmatched. CDR3 sequence reads: CASSPLAGSPYNEQFF. CDR3 in DNA: TGTGCCAGTAGTCCGCTAGCGGGATCCCCCTACAATGAGCAGTTCTTC. The whole variable domain, filled in from reference TRBV19 and TRBJ2-1, reads DGGITQSPKYLFRKEGQNVTLSCEQNLNHDAMYWYRQDPGQGLRLIYYSQIVNDFQKGDIAEGYSVSREKKESFPLTVTSAQKNPTAFYLCASSPLAGSPYNEQFFGPGTRLTVL.

For this clone: A junction boundary mismatches the germline segment, possibly from a read error. The chain combines TRBV5-1 with TRBJ1-2; D is possibly TRBD1 (6 bases). CDR3 size: 15 residues. CDR1 is SGHRS and CDR2 is YFSETQ in the germline V gene. In DNA, the CDR3 is TGCGCCAGCAACTTGGATTTGGTACAGGGCGTTGGCTACACCTTC. Protein product: CASNLDLVQGVGYTF.

The chain links TRBV14 to TRBJ1-1, with unresolved D. This CDR3 has 12 amino acids. Trimming cost V 3 bases and J 12 bases, with 14 bases left between them. From germline, CDR1 is SGHDN and CDR2 FVKESK. The CDR3 here is CASSQSSEGPFF. The CDR3 nucleotides are TGTGCCAGCAGCCAGTCCTCCGAGGGTCCTTTCTTT.

This clone has a single count. CDR3 amino acids: CASSLPGAQGPGNTIYF. In DNA form, the CDR3 reads TGTGCCAGCAGTTTACCAGGAGCACAGGGGCCGGGAAACACCATATATTTT. The chain recombines TRBV28 with TRBJ1-3; 7 nucleotides align to TRBD1. CDR1 MDHEN and CDR2 SYDVKM come from the germline V gene. There are 17 residues in the CDR3. V gave up 2 bases and J gave up 4 bases; unmatched junction bases: 11.

In this sample, this clone turned up once. The chain uses TRBV27 and TRBJ1-5; perhaps TRBD1 as D (6 bases). The CDR3 sequence is 14 residues long. Trimming took 6 bases from V and 3 from J, leaving 12 bases between them. Germline V CDR1 and CDR2: MNHEY, SMNVEV (reference sequence). The CDR3 DNA sequence: TGTGCCAGCAGCGCCGGGACATACAATCAGCCCCAGCATTTT. It is translated as CASSAGTYNQPQHF.

CDR3 in DNA: TGTGCCAGCAGTTTCCGGGGGGGGAAGAGCTCCTACAATGAGCAGTTCTTC. Encoded protein: CASSFRGGKSSYNEQFF. V is TRBV28 and J is TRBJ2-1; 8 bases are shared with TRBD2. The germline V gene encodes CDR1 MDHEN and CDR2 SYDVKM. The CDR3 has 17 residues. The junction had 7 bases not matched to a gene; V was cut back by 3 bases and J by 0 bases.

This CDR3 is CASSRTGGSYEQYF. CDR3 DNA: TGTGCCAGCAGCAGGACAGGGGGCTCCTACGAGCAGTACTTC. The chain joins TRBV7-9 to TRBJ2-7; 10 positions agree with TRBD1. The CDR3 extends over 14 amino acids. V trimming: 5 bases; J trimming: 0 bases; junction bases outside the gene matches: 1. The V gene's germline CDR1 is SEHNR and CDR2 FQNEAQ (reference sequence).

This chain joins TRBV5-4 and TRBJ2-1, with 15 positions matching TRBD2. This CDR3 is built from 16 residues. After removal of 3 bases from V and 4 bases from J, the junction contained 2 bases not matched to a gene. Per the germline V gene, CDR1 is SGHNT and CDR2 is YYREEE (reference sequence). The chain's CDR3 is CASSSGTSGRYNEQFF. CDR3 DNA sequence: TGTGCCAGCAGCTCTGGGACTAGCGGGAGGTACAATGAGCAGTTCTTC.

The chain employs TRBV2 and TRBJ1-4; 9 bases are shared with TRBD1. Germline loops: CDR1 SNHLY, CDR2 FYNNEI. Losses at the gene ends were 5 bases for V and 2 bases for J; bases not matched to a gene: 6. The CDR3 extends over 16 amino acids. This CDR3 is CASSSRDRGTNEKLFF. The DNA for the CDR3 is TGTGCCAGCAGTTCCCGAGACAGGGGGACTAATGAAAAACTGTTTTTT.

The chain is built from TRBV29-1 and TRBJ2-7; the D gene is possibly TRBD2 (5 bases). This CDR3 spans 12 amino acids. Trimming cost V 6 bases and J 7 bases, with 16 bases left between them. Per the germline V gene, CDR1 is SQVTM and CDR2 is ANQGSEA. Here the CDR3 DNA reads TGCAGCGTCGTCCATGTTCGGGGTGAGCAGTACTTC. Translating it yields CSVVHVRGEQYF.

Worth noting for this clone: Its ends do not fully match the called genes, so a read error is possible. V is TRBV7-9 and J is TRBJ2-7; 7 bases fit TRBD1. Germline V CDR1 and CDR2: SEHNR, FQNEAQ (reference sequence). This CDR3 contains 12 residues. CDR3 DNA: TGTTCCAGCAGGGACAGACCTGGCGAGCAGTACTTC. It encodes CSSRDRPGEQYF.

This sequence joins TRBV6-6 and TRBJ1-1; a possible D gene is TRBD1 (6 bases). CDR1 MNHNY and CDR2 SVGAGI come from the germline V gene (reference sequence). V was clipped by 7 bases and J by 6 bases, with 21 bases between them. The CDR3 is 15 amino acids. As DNA, the CDR3 is TGTGCCAGCACCAGTCATGTGGGGGCGACGGCTGAAGCTTTCTTT. Encoded protein: CASTSHVGATAEAFF.

The chain has TRBV2 and TRBJ2-5; 7 bases fit TRBD2. In germline, CDR1 is SNHLY, CDR2 FYNNEI. J lost 5 bases, V lost 5 bases, and 14 bases had no gene match. This CDR3 spans 16 amino acids. CDR3 amino acids: CASSSTLAVIDETQYF. In DNA form, the CDR3 reads TGTGCCAGCAGTTCGACCCTAGCGGTCATAGATGAGACCCAGTACTTC.

V is TRBV6-5 and J is TRBJ2-7, with 9 bases that match TRBD1. V dropped 6 bases and J dropped 5; count of bases not matched to a gene: 8. Germline V lookup: CDR1 MNHEY, CDR2 SVGAGI. The CDR3 loop spans 14 amino acids. The chain's CDR3 is CASRRPGQGHEQYF. The CDR3 DNA sequence: TGTGCCAGCAGGCGCCCGGGACAGGGCCACGAGCAGTACTTC.

CDR3 nucleotide sequence: TGCGCCAGCAGCCAAGTCCGCGGAGAAACCTACAATGAGCAGTTCTTC. Translated: CASSQVRGETYNEQFF. The rearrangement uses TRBV4-1 and TRBJ2-1, with unresolved D. The length of the CDR3 is 16 residues. Per germline, CDR1 MGHRA and CDR2 YSYEKL. V lost 1 base to trimming and J lost 2 bases, with 12 bases between them.

V and J are TRBV19 and TRBJ2-3; 7 bases fit TRBD1. Germline V gene data show CDR1 as LNHDA and CDR2 as SQIVND (reference sequence). V dropped 8 bases and J dropped 0; count of bases not matched to a gene: 5. The CDR3 has 14 residues. CDR3 nucleotide sequence: TGTGCCAGTGGATCGGGACAGAGCACAGATACGCAGTATTTT. Protein: CASGSGQSTDTQYF.

This clone has only a few counts. The chain combines TRBV30 with TRBJ1-6; tentative D call: TRBD1 (5 bases). V was pared by 0 bases and J by 1 base, with 10 bases between. The CDR3 covers 16 residues. Germline loops: CDR1 GTSNPN, CDR2 SVGIG (reference sequence). The CDR3 nucleotides read TGTGCCTGGAGTGTAGGGGAAGGATCCTATAATTCACCCCTCCACTTT. It yields the protein CAWSVGEGSYNSPLHF.

The chain carries TRBV13 and TRBJ2-5; 13 bases are shared with TRBD2. The germline V gene encodes CDR1 PRHDT and CDR2 FYEKMQ (reference sequence). Trimming took 5 bases from V and 2 from J; bases not matched to a gene: 11. This CDR3 region has 18 residues. CDR3 sequence (DNA): TGTGCCAGCAGCCCTGCACTAGCGGGAGGGCCGGGGCAAGAGACCCAGTACTTC. Translation: CASSPALAGGPGQETQYF.

The chain links TRBV28 to TRBJ2-3; D is possibly TRBD1 (5 bases). CDR1 is MDHEN, CDR2 SYDVKM, per germline. V was clipped by 7 bases and J by 3 bases, with 14 bases between them. The length of the CDR3 is 14 residues. CDR3 coding DNA: TGTGCCAGCATCAACCAGGGAACAACAGATACGCAGTATTTT. Its translation: CASINQGTTDTQYF.

The V and J genes are TRBV7-9 and TRBJ1-2; D ambiguous. The CDR3 extends over 12 amino acids. The ends were cut back, 6 bases at V and 8 bases at J, with 13 bases in the middle. Per the germline V gene, CDR1 is SEHNR and CDR2 is FQNEAQ (reference sequence). This CDR3 reads CASSWSDRGYTF. CDR3 coding DNA: TGTGCCAGCAGTTGGAGCGACCGCGGCTACACCTTC.

The J gene is TRBJ2-3, the V gene TRBV28; a possible D gene is TRBD1 (6 bases). V was cut by 5 bases and J by 4 bases, with 13 bases left in between. The length of the CDR3 is 14 residues. Germline CDR1 MDHEN, CDR2 SYDVKM. CDR3 sequence reads: CASSTGYAADTQYF. CDR3 sequence (DNA): TGTGCCAGCAGTACAGGGTATGCGGCAGATACGCAGTATTTT.

This rearrangement joins TRBV5-1 to TRBJ2-1, with 8 bases that match TRBD1. This CDR3 contains 12 residues. Germline V gene lookup returns CDR1 SGHRS and CDR2 YFSETQ. The V and J ends lost 4 bases and 14 bases, in that order; junction bases with no gene match: 8. Here the CDR3 DNA reads TGCGCCAGCAGCCTGACAGGGGCGGTGGAGTTCTTC. It specifies CASSLTGAVEFF.